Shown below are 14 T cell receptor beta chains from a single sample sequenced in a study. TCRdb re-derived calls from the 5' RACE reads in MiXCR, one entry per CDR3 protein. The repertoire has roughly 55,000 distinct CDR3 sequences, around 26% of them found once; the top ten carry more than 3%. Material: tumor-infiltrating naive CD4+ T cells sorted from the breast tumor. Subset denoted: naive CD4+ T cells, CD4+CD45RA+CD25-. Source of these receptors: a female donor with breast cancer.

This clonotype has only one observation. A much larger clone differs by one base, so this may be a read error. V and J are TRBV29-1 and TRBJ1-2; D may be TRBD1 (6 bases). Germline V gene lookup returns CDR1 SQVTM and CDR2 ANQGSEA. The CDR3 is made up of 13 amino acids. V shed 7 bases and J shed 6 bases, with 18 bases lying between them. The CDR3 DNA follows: TGCAGCGGTTCAGAAGGGACATACCATGGCTACACCTTC. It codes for CSGSEGTYHGYTF.

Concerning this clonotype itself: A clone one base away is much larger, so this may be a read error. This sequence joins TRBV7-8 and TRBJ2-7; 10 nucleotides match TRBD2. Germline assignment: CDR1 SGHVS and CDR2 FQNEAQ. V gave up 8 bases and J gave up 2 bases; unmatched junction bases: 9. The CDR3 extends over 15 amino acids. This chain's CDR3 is CASASGGLATYEQYF. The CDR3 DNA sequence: TGTGCCAGCGCCTCAGGGGGACTAGCGACCTACGAGCAGTACTTC.

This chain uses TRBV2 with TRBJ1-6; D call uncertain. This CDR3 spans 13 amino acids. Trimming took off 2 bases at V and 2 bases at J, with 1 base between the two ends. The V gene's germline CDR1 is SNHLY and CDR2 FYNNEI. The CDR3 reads CASSETYNSPLHF. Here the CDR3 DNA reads TGTGCCAGCAGTGAAACCTATAATTCACCCCTCCACTTT.

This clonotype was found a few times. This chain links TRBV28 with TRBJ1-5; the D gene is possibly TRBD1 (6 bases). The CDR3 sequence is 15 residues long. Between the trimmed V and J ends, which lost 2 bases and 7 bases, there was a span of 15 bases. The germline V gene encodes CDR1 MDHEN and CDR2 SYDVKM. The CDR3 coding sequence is TGTGCCAGCAGTTTAGGCCTACAGGGTTGGCAGCCCCAGCATTTT. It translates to CASSLGLQGWQPQHF.

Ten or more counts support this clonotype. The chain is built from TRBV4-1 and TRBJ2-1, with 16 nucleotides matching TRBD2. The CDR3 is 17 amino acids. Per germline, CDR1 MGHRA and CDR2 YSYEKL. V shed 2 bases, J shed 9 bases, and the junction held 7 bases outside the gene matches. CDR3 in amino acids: CASSQPAGTSGRGEQFF. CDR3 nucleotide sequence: TGCGCCAGCAGCCAACCGGCCGGGACTAGCGGGAGGGGTGAGCAGTTCTTC.

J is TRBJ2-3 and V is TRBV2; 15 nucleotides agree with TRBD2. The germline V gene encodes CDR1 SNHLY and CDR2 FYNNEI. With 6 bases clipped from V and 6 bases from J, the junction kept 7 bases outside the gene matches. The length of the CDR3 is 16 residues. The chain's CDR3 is CASRWGLAGGSDTQYF. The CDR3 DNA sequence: TGTGCCAGCAGGTGGGGACTAGCGGGAGGCTCGGATACGCAGTATTTT.

The CDR3 DNA sequence: TGTGCCACCCGGCTAGCGTACGAGCAGTACTTC. Translating gives CATRLAYEQYF. J is TRBJ2-7 and V is TRBV15; tentatively, D is TRBD2 (6 bases). The CDR3 has 11 residues. V lost 8 bases to trimming and J lost 4 bases, with 9 bases between them. Germline CDR1 LNHNV, CDR2 YYDKDF (reference sequence).

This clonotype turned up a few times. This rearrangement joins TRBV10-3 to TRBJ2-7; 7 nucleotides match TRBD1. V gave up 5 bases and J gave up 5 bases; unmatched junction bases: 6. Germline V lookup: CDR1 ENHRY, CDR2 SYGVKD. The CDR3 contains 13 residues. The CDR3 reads CAISPWTGNEQYF. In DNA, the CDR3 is TGTGCCATCAGTCCCTGGACAGGAAACGAGCAGTACTTC.

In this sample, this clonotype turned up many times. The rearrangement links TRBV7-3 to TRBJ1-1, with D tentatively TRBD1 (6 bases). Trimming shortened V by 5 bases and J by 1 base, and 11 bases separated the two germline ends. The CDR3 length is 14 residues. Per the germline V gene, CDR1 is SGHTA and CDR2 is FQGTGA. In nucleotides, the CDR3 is TGTGCCAGCAGCCCGGGACACCAGAACACTGAAGCTTTCTTT. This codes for CASSPGHQNTEAFF.

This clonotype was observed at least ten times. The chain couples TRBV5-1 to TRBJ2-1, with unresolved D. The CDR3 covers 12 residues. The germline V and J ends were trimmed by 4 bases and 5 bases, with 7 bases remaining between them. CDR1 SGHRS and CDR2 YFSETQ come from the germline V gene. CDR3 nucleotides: TGCGCCAGCAGCCAGGATAACAATGAGCAGTTCTTC. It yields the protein CASSQDNNEQFF. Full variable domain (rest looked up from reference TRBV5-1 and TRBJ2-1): KAGVTQTPRYLIKTRGQQVTLSCSPISGHRSVSWYQQTPGQGLQFLFEYFSETQRNKGNFPGRFSGRQFSNSRSEMNVSTLELGDSALYLCASSQDNNEQFFGPGTRLTVL.

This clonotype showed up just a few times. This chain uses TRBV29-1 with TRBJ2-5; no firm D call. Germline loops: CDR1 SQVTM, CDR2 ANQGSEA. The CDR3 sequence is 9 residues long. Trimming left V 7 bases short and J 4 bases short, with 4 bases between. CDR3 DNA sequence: TGCAGCGCTGTAGAGACCCAGTACTTC. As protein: CSAVETQYF.

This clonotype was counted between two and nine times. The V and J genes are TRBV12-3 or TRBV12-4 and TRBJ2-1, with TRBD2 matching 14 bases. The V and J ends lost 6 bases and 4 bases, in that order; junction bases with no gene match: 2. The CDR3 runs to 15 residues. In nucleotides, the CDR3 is TGTGCCAGCAGAGGGACTAGCGGGAGATACAATGAGCAGTTCTTC. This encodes CASRGTSGRYNEQFF.

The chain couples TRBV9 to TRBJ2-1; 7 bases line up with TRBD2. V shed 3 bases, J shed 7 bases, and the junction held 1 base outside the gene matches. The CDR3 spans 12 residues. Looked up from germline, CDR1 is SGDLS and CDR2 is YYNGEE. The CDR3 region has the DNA TGTGCCAGCAGCGGGGAGGGGAATGAGCAGTTCTTC. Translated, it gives CASSGEGNEQFF. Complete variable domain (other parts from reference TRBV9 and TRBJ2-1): DSGVTQTPKHLITATGQRVTLRCSPRSGDLSVYWYQQSLDQGLQFLIQYYNGEERAKGNILERFSAQQFPDLHSELNLSSLELGDSALYFCASSGEGNEQFFGPGTRLTVL.

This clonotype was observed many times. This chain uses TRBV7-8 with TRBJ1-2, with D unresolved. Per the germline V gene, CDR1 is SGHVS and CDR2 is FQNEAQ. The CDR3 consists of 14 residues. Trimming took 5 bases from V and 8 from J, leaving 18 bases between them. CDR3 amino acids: CASSQRAGPRGYTF. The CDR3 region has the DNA TGTGCCAGCAGCCAGAGGGCAGGCCCTAGGGGCTACACCTTC.